This T cell receptor (beta chain) stems from a study of blood T cells in healthy people across ages. This clonotype came up a few times. Its target is unknown. PCR was performed a second time for about 7 to 11 cycles using a sample-barcoded 5' primer and a J-beta primer mix. A template-switch adaptor with 12 random nucleotides tagged each cDNA molecule. TCRdb passed the 5' RACE reads through MiXCR, listing each CDR3 protein once. This table has 600,000 to 850,000 distinct CDR3 sequences, 25% appearing once. This CDR3 has 13 amino acids. The trim removed 4 bases at V and 7 bases at J, leaving 2 bases unmatched. Germline lookup yields CDR1 SGHAT and CDR2 FQNNGV. Study-wide results and limits: Naive T cell percentage showed a strong correlation with the diversity of TCR beta.

These data were likewise used in another study, on T cells of mothers and their children. That report notes: Extraction yielded RNA that went, in full, into cDNA synthesis at around 1.5 ug per 15 ul. For related and unrelated pairs alike, thymic selection shapes TCR recombination output similarly.

V and J are TRBV11-2 and TRBJ2-1; the match to TRBD1 covers 9 bases. What was sequenced was blood. The sequence came from a boy aged 5-17 years in good health. The CDR3, as DNA: TGTGCCAGCAGCTCCGGGACAGGGAATGAGCAGTTCTTC. It specifies CASSSGTGNEQFF.